The rows below give T cell receptor beta chains drawn from one sample of a study of cytomegalovirus exposure and HLA in healthy donors. TCRdb's table, derived via immunoSEQ multiplex PCR, lists solely in-frame clones and lacks some. The sample lists 200,000 or so clones; roughly 83% were seen once. Sequencing was carried out using PBMCs. The receptors stem from a boy younger than 18 in good health and CMV-seronegative. The CDR3 runs from the conserved cysteine through the conserved F or W. A D gene is named only where the DNA matches it firmly. Rows may omit the clone size; those that give it use once, few, many or a size class.

size	J	V	D	CDR3	DNA
-	TRBJ2-1	TRBV7-9	TRBD2	CASSPLAGVSSEQFF	TGTGCCAGCAGCCCTCTAGCGGGAGTTAGTAGTGAGCAGTTCTTC
-	TRBJ1-6	TRBV9	TRBD1	CASSVALLTGARDSPLHF	TGTGCCAGCAGCGTAGCCCTTTTAACAGGGGCGAGGGATTCACCCCTCCACTTT
-	TRBJ2-6	TRBV19	TRBD1	CASHNPGGAYGANVLTF	TGTGCCAGTCATAACCCAGGGGGCGCGTATGGGGCCAACGTCCTGACTTTC
-	TRBJ1-1	TRBV2	-	CASLGGRTEAFF	TGTGCCAGCCTGGGGGGGAGAACTGAAGCTTTCTTT
-	TRBJ1-2	TRBV5-6	TRBD1	CASSTGTGVYYGYTF	TGTGCCAGCAGCACTGGGACAGGGGTCTACTATGGCTACACCTTC
-	TRBJ2-5	TRBV19	-	CASSIPGQRETQYF	TGTGCCAGTAGTATACCAGGACAGAGAGAGACCCAGTACTTC
few	TRBJ2-7	TRBV4-2	-	CASSQNYPEHYEQYF	TGTGCCAGCAGCCAGAACTACCCGGAGCACTACGAGCAGTACTTC
-	TRBJ2-7	TRBV28	TRBD1	CASSPLPGQGAYEQYF	TGTGCCAGCAGCCCTCTCCCGGGACAGGGGGCCTACGAGCAGTACTTC
-	TRBJ1-1	TRBV5-4	TRBD1	CASSPPGGTSTEAFF	TGTGCCAGCAGCCCCCCAGGGGGGACGAGCACTGAAGCTTTCTTT
-	TRBJ1-1	TRBV9	TRBD1	CASSATGSTEAFF	TGTGCCAGCAGCGCGACAGGGAGCACTGAAGCTTTCTTT
once	TRBJ2-7	TRBV2	-	CASSVDSGVHEQYF	TGTGCCAGCAGTGTGGACAGTGGGGTCCACGAGCAGTACTTC
few	TRBJ1-1	TRBV28	TRBD1	CASGEWGQGTEAFF	TGTGCCAGCGGAGAGTGGGGACAGGGAACTGAAGCTTTCTTT
once	TRBJ1-2	TRBV6-1	-	CASMRDSGINYGYTF	TGTGCCAGCATGAGGGATTCGGGGATCAACTATGGCTACACCTTC
-	TRBJ1-2	TRBV5-5	-	CASSLSQQGRYGYTF	TGTGCCAGCAGCTTGTCACAACAGGGTCGGTATGGCTACACCTTC
-	TRBJ2-3	TRBV7-3	TRBD2	CASSLRGSGSTDTQYF	TGTGCCAGCAGCTTACGCGGTAGCGGGAGCACAGATACGCAGTATTTT
few	TRBJ1-5	TRBV30	-	CAWAPTPYTRNQPQHF	TGTGCCTGGGCTCCCACCCCTTACACGCGCAATCAGCCCCAGCATTTT
-	TRBJ1-1	TRBV25-1	TRBD1	CASREGARTEAFF	TGTGCCAGCAGGGAGGGGGCCAGGACTGAAGCTTTCTTT
-	TRBJ1-2	TRBV29-1	-	CSVEDRYYGYTF	TGCAGCGTTGAAGACAGGTACTATGGCTACACCTTC
-	TRBJ1-5	TRBV28	-	CASSLRFLQSDQPQHF	TGTGCCAGCAGTTTACGTTTTTTACAATCCGATCAGCCCCAGCATTTT
-	TRBJ2-2	TRBV11-2	-	CASSAVQGTGELFF	TGTGCCAGCAGCGCAGTCCAGGGTACCGGGGAGCTGTTTTTT
-	TRBJ2-5	TRBV30	TRBD2	CAWSMLAGGGVRRTQYF	TGTGCCTGGAGTATGCTAGCGGGAGGGGGGGTCCGGCGGACCCAGTACTTC
-	TRBJ1-2	TRBV27	TRBD1	CASRDSPNYGYTF	TGTGCCAGCCGGGACAGTCCCAACTATGGCTACACCTTC
-	TRBJ2-7	TRBV7-9	-	CASSLTGIDYEQYF	TGTGCCAGCAGCTTAACGGGAATTGACTACGAGCAGTACTTC
-	TRBJ1-2	TRBV19	TRBD1	CASSILRDSGLGGYTF	TGTGCCAGTAGTATACTCCGGGACAGTGGGCTCGGAGGCTACACCTTC
-	TRBJ1-1	TRBV6-4	-	CASSRGENTEAFF	TGTGCCAGCAGTAGGGGCGAGAACACTGAAGCTTTCTTT
-	TRBJ2-7	TRBV19	TRBD1	CASGKRQGRTEQYF	TGTGCCAGTGGGAAGAGACAGGGGCGTACCGAGCAGTACTTC
-	TRBJ2-5	TRBV7-8	TRBD2	CASSLAKRDYSKETQYF	TGTGCCAGCAGCTTAGCTAAGAGGGACTATTCCAAAGAGACCCAGTACTTC
many	TRBJ1-1	TRBV30	TRBD1	CAWSPTGRNTEAFF	TGTGCCTGGAGCCCGACAGGGCGGAACACTGAAGCTTTCTTT
few	TRBJ2-7	TRBV5-1	-	CASNPDRGTSYEQYF	TGCGCCAGCAACCCGGACCGGGGAACCTCCTACGAGCAGTACTTC
-	TRBJ1-5	TRBV27	-	CASRGQGWQPQHF	TGTGCCAGCAGGGGTCAGGGTTGGCAGCCCCAGCATTTT
-	TRBJ1-2	TRBV7-9	TRBD1	CASSLWPSPGGGSYTF	TGTGCCAGCAGCTTATGGCCCAGTCCAGGGGGTGGAAGCTACACCTTC
-	TRBJ1-6	TRBV19	TRBD1	CASSLSRTGPSPLHF	TGTGCCAGTAGTCTATCCAGGACAGGCCCATCACCCCTCCACTTT
-	TRBJ2-7	TRBV5-1	TRBD1	CASSRGTGGFYEQYF	TGCGCCAGCAGTAGAGGGACAGGGGGCTTCTACGAGCAGTACTTC
few	TRBJ1-5	TRBV2	TRBD1	CASSGQGSNQPQHF	TGTGCCAGCAGTGGACAGGGGAGCAATCAGCCCCAGCATTTT
-	TRBJ1-2	TRBV7-6	TRBD1	CASSIEQGSASYTF	TGTGCCAGCAGCATTGAACAGGGGTCTGCGAGCTACACCTTC
-	TRBJ2-7	TRBV30	-	CAWSVWVGGIYEQYF	TGTGCCTGGAGTGTATGGGTTGGAGGGATCTACGAGCAGTACTTC
-	TRBJ1-6	TRBV9	TRBD1	CASSSGGRNGSPLHF	TGTGCCAGCAGCTCAGGGGGTCGTAATGGTTCACCCCTCCACTTT
-	TRBJ1-2	TRBV6-1	TRBD1	CASSLIGQGSYGYTF	TGTGCCAGCAGTTTAATCGGACAGGGAAGCTATGGCTACACCTTC
-	TRBJ2-2	TRBV5-1	TRBD1	CASSGTGKYTGELFF	TGCGCCAGCAGTGGGACAGGGAAGTACACCGGGGAGCTGTTTTTT
-	TRBJ1-2	TRBV10-1	-	CASSEKLPYGYTF	TGCGCCAGCAGTGAGAAACTGCCCTATGGCTACACCTTC
-	TRBJ1-5	TRBV6-1	-	CASSEGGGAAQPQHF	TGTGCCAGCAGTGAGGGGGGGGGCGCGGCTCAGCCCCAGCATTTT
-	TRBJ1-4	TRBV19	TRBD1	CASSSTGGGEKLFF	TGTGCCAGTAGTTCGACAGGGGGCGGTGAAAAACTGTTTTTT
-	TRBJ2-2	TRBV9	TRBD2	CASSQGLAGGFTGELFF	TGTGCCAGCAGCCAAGGACTAGCGGGGGGTTTTACCGGGGAGCTGTTTTTT
-	TRBJ2-1	TRBV7-9	TRBD2	CSSNPSLREASYNEQFF	TGTTCCAGCAACCCGTCTCTGCGGGAGGCTTCCTACAATGAGCAGTTCTTC
-	TRBJ1-6	TRBV5-5	-	CASSLESSYNSPLHF	TGTGCCAGCAGCTTGGAGAGCTCCTATAATTCACCCCTCCACTTT
-	TRBJ1-2	TRBV27	-	CASYSEGRGYGYTF	TGTGCCAGCTACTCGGAGGGGCGAGGCTATGGCTACACCTTC